This T cell receptor beta chain comes out of a study of regulatory T cells in long-lasting Graves disease. Study results and caveats: Among the persistent patients, 2,741 public clonotypes were shared, more than the approximately 960 shared among new patients.

Building of the TCR beta libraries involved iRepertoire HTBI primers and Arm-PCR of CDR3 regions. From the multiplex PCR reads, TCRdb called clonotypes with MiXCR, one entry per CDR3 protein. The sample lists 430,000 or so distinct CDR3 sequences; approximately 22% were seen once. The V gene lost 5 bases and the J gene lost 7 bases, with 12 bases spanning the gap. Germline CDR1 reads SGHAT; CDR2 reads FQNNGV. The CDR3 has 13 amino acids. As for time point: persistent/refractory GD, antithyroid drugs over 5 years with positive TRAb. Making the TCR library involved RNA that had been extracted from PBMCs. Patients came through an endocrinology department, and that department was in Xi'an, China. This clonotype was picked up many times. Its antigen is not known.

Material: peripheral blood mononuclear cells (PBMCs), obtained when the disease was refractory, from a patient treated with antithyroid drugs. The receptor comes from a female donor with Graves disease. V and J are TRBV11-2 and TRBJ2-1, with no clear D. The CDR3 loop is CASSLASLNEQFF. Here the CDR3 DNA reads TGTGCCAGCAGCCTCGCCTCCTTAAATGAGCAGTTCTTC.